This T cell receptor beta chain derives from a study of read filtering for tumor transcriptome and immune sequencing. As for the study in general: Whole-transcriptome libraries were prepared after DNase treatment.

Germline values: CDR1 SGHRS, CDR2 YFSETQ. This CDR3 region has 17 residues. Molecular barcoded adaptors covering alpha/delta and beta/gamma chains were used on around 400 ng RNA. TCRdb passed the reads through MiXCR, listing each CDR3 protein once. There are approximately 50,000 distinct CDR3 sequences in the sample; more than 20% occur only once, and approximately 18% lies in the top ten. Sampling of bone marrow took place during active disease in every patient. This clonotype was counted many times. Relative to the germline gene, one junction end is altered; a read error may explain this. The clonotype was recovered from a donor older than 35 with multiple myeloma. The chain has TRBV5-1 and TRBJ1-1, with TRBD1 identical over 11 bases. Sequencing was performed on a population of CD138-negative cells sorted from bone marrow. The CDR3: CASSAGQGARFGTEAFF. The CDR3 nucleotides read TGCGCCAGCAGCGCCGGACAGGGGGCGCGGTTTGGCACTGAAGCTTTTTTT. The full variable domain, in which reference TRBV5-1 and TRBJ1-1 provide the parts outside the CDR3, is KAGVTQTPRYLIKTRGQQVTLSCSPISGHRSVSWYQQTPGQGLQFLFEYFSETQRNKGNFPGRFSGRQFSNSRSEMNVSTLELGDSALYLCASSAGQGARFGTEAFFGQGTRLTVV.